This T cell receptor (beta chain) was retrieved from a study of OX40 agonist ivuxolimab in advanced cancers. Measured with immunoSEQ multiplex PCR; TCRdb has only the in-frame clones, and not every one. This sample has 65,000 or so clones, with roughly 88% found just once. Points from the study as a whole: Normalized T-cell clonal expansion was also low in a subset of nonresponders.

With respect to this clone: The antigen is unknown.

CDR1 ENHRY and CDR2 SYGVKD come from the germline V gene. V lost 4 bases and J lost 3; bases outside the gene matches: 2. The CDR3 extends over 15 amino acids. The chain joins TRBV10-3 to TRBJ2-3; TRBD2 matches 12 bases. The TCR sequence derives from an adult with an advanced solid tumor such as melanoma, head and neck, liver or kidney cancer. Specimen: CD4+ or CD8+ T cells sorted from blood, collected in a trial of the OX40 agonist ivuxolimab. The CDR3 is CAISGGLAGTDTQYF. CDR3 DNA sequence: TGTGCCATCAGTGGAGGACTAGCGGGGACAGATACGCAGTATTTT.